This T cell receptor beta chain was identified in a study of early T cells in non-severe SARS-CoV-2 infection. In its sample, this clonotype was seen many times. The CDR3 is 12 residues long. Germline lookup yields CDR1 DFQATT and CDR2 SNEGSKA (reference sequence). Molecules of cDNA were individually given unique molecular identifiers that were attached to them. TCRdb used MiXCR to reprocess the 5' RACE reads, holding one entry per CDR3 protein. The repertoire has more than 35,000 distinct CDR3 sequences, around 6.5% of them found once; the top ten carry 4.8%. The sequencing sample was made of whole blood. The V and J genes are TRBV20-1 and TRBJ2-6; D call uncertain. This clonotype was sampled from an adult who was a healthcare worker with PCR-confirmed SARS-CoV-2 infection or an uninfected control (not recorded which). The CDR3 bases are TGCAGCTCGAATCCTGGGGCCAACGTCCTGACTTTC. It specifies CSSNPGANVLTF.